This TCR beta chain was sequenced for a study of blood T cell repertoires in COVID-19. Here immunoSEQ multiplex PCR was the method, and the copy in TCRdb shows in-frame clones only, minus some. Here the sample spans about 100,000 clones, more than 85% being singletons. CDR3 size: 16 residues. Germline CDR1 is SGHRS and CDR2 is YFSETQ. The junction had 11 bases not matched to a gene; V was cut back by 8 bases and J by 2 bases. This TCR was sampled from a young man in a cohort sampled during active COVID-19. Sequencing used peripheral blood. V usage is TRBV5-1 and J usage is TRBJ2-1; 9 nucleotides agree with TRBD1. The CDR3 sequence: CASHKGGTGPYNEQFF. CDR3 DNA: TGCGCCAGTCATAAAGGCGGGACAGGGCCCTACAATGAGCAGTTCTTC.